This is a list of T cell receptor beta chains from one sample in a study of shared clonotypes between healthy human individuals. The table came from immunoSEQ multiplex PCR; TCRdb's copy has only in-frame clones and leaves some out. The table records 170,000 or so clones, 65% to 70% of them present only once. The sequenced sample consisted of memory CD4+ T cells sorted from blood. The receptors originated from a man aged 25-45 years in good health. The CDR3 runs from the conserved cysteine through the conserved F or W. D genes are given only for firm matches. Size tells how often a clone was seen (once, few, many) or the class of an expanded clone, and some rows leave it out.

>.|.|TRBV7-6|TRBJ2-1
TGTGCCAGCAGCTTAGCGTGGGGTGGCGGGATGACCTACAATGAGCAGTTCTTC
CASSLAWGGGMTYNEQFF
>.|TRBD2|TRBV9|TRBJ2-5
TGTGCCAGCAGCGTAGGAACTGGACTAGCGGGAGTAGAGACCCAGTACTTC
CASSVGTGLAGVETQYF
>.|TRBD2|TRBV7-2|TRBJ2-5
TGTGCCAGCAGCTTAGGGCCTAGCGGGGGTGGACTTGCGACCCAGTACTTC
CASSLGPSGGGLATQYF
>.|TRBD1|TRBV29-1|TRBJ2-4
TGCAGCGTGAGGGACAGACAGAGCAGAGGCAAAAACATTCAGTACTTC
CSVRDRQSRGKNIQYF
>.|TRBD2|TRBV7-2|TRBJ2-1
TGTGCCAGCAGCTTAGGGACTAGCGCGTACAATGAGCAGTTCTTC
CASSLGTSAYNEQFF
>.|.|TRBV14|TRBJ2-7
TGTGCCAGCAGCCCAAGTAACTACGAGCAGTACTTC
CASSPSNYEQYF
>once|TRBD2|TRBV4-3|TRBJ2-1
TGCGCCAGCAGCCAAGAACGTGTGATCAGCGGGAGGTCTTATGACAATGAGCAGTTCTTC
CASSQERVISGRSYDNEQFF
>.|.|TRBV15|TRBJ1-1
TGTGCCACCAGCAGAGATCCAGGGATGAACACTGAAGCTTTCTTT
CATSRDPGMNTEAFF
>once|.|TRBV20-1|TRBJ2-1
TGCAGCTGTACAAAAGGGAATGAGCAGTTCTTC
CSCTKGNEQFF
>.|TRBD1|TRBV5-1|TRBJ2-5
TGCGCCAGCAGCTTAGGGGGGACAGGACCCCAAGAGACCCAGTACTTC
CASSLGGTGPQETQYF
>.|TRBD2|TRBV6-4|TRBJ2-1
TGTGCCAGCAGTGAGGGACTAGCGGGAGTCAATGAGCAGTTCTTC
CASSEGLAGVNEQFF
>.|.|TRBV27|TRBJ2-1
TGTGCCAGCAGTCACTCCCCCCCGCGCTACAATGAGCAGTTCTTC
CASSHSPPRYNEQFF
>many|.|TRBV7-2|TRBJ2-1
TGTGCCAGCAGCCCCGGGATGCTCTACAATGAGCAGTTCTTC
CASSPGMLYNEQFF
>many|.|TRBV5-5|TRBJ2-7
TGTGCCAGCAGCCCCGGGACTTACGAGCAGTACTTC
CASSPGTYEQYF
>.|.|TRBV25-1|TRBJ2-5
TGTGCCAGCAGTGAACGCCGACAAGAGACCCAGTACTTC
CASSERRQETQYF
>once|TRBD1|TRBV18|TRBJ1-2
TGTGCCAGCTCACCATTGGGACAGGAGATTTATGGCTACACCTTC
CASSPLGQEIYGYTF
>.|.|TRBV9|TRBJ2-7
TGTGCCAGCAGCATCTCAGGGGAGAACGAGCAGTACTTC
CASSISGENEQYF
>.|.|TRBV10-3|TRBJ2-7
TGTGCCATCAGAGGACACGGACTCGTGGAGCAGTACTTC
CAIRGHGLVEQYF
>.|.|TRBV2|TRBJ2-3
TGTGCCAGCATTCCATTTCGGGAGAGTAGCACAGATACGCAGTATTTT
CASIPFRESSTDTQYF
>.|.|TRBV7-9|TRBJ2-2
TGTGCCAGCAGCTTAGCCGTGGAAGGGGAGCTGTTTTTT
CASSLAVEGELFF
>once|.|TRBV5-1|TRBJ1-1
TGCGCCAGCAGCTTCAGGGACCGCAACACTGAAGCTTTCTTT
CASSFRDRNTEAFF
>once|.|TRBV10-3|TRBJ2-7
TGTGCCATCAGTGGGGGGCCCAGCTCCTACGAGCAGTACTTC
CAISGGPSSYEQYF
>few|TRBD1|TRBV7-8|TRBJ1-1
TGTGCCAGCAGCAGACAGACAGGGGGCATTGCTGAAGCTTTCTTT
CASSRQTGGIAEAFF
>once|.|TRBV28|TRBJ2-7
TGTGCCAGCAGCCGGGCCCTTCCGGGACTGGAGGCCTACGAGCAGTACTTC
CASSRALPGLEAYEQYF
>.|.|TRBV11-2|TRBJ1-4
TGTGCCAGCAGCTTAGATCTCTGGGGCGAAAAACTGTTTTTT
CASSLDLWGEKLFF
>many|.|TRBV25-1|TRBJ1-1
TGTGCCAGCAGTGAACTTATCGGCGTAGCTTTCTTT
CASSELIGVAFF
>.|.|TRBV19|TRBJ1-1
TGTGCCAGTCGACGCGGGGGCAGGGACACTGAAGCTTTCTTT
CASRRGGRDTEAFF
>many|TRBD1|TRBV11-2|TRBJ1-2
TGTGCCAGCAGCCCCAGAGCAGGGGGGCGGTATGGCTACACCTTC
CASSPRAGGRYGYTF
>once|.|TRBV2|TRBJ1-2
TGTGCCAGCAGTGACGGATGGGCCGGAGACTATGGCTACACCTTC
CASSDGWAGDYGYTF
>.|TRBD2|TRBV10-3|TRBJ2-5
TGTGCCATCAGTGAGTCGACTAGCGGGAGTTCAACGAAGACCCAGTACTTC
CAISESTSGSSTKTQYF
>once|TRBD2|TRBV13|TRBJ2-3
TGTGCCAGCAGTCTAACGCGACTAGCGGGAGGGCCGGGCACAGATACGCAGTATTTT
CASSLTRLAGGPGTDTQYF
>once|.|TRBV7-2|TRBJ2-1
TGTGCCAGCAGCTCCGGCGGGGTAAGGAGCTCCTACAATGAGCAGTTCTTC
CASSSGGVRSSYNEQFF
>.|TRBD2|TRBV7-9|TRBJ2-5
TGTGCCAGCAGCTTAGGTGCTGGGACTAGCGGGAGGGCAGAGACCCAGTACTTC
CASSLGAGTSGRAETQYF
>.|.|TRBV7-9|TRBJ1-2
TGTGCCAGCAGCTTGGAGGTTGGCTACACCTTC
CASSLEVGYTF
>.|.|TRBV20-1|TRBJ2-1
TGCAGTGCTAGGAGAGGGAATGAGCAGTTCTTC
CSARRGNEQFF
>.|.|TRBV11-2|TRBJ1-4
TGTGCCAGCAGCCGAGAAGGGCTTAAAGAAAAACTGTTTTTT
CASSREGLKEKLFF
>.|TRBD1|TRBV5-4|TRBJ1-2
TGTGCCAGCAGCTTGGGGGGGGGACAGAACTATGGCTACACCTTC
CASSLGGGQNYGYTF
>.|TRBD1|TRBV7-2|TRBJ1-2
TGTGCCAGCAGCTTAACCAGGACAGGGCTAAACTATGGCTACACCTTC
CASSLTRTGLNYGYTF
>few|.|TRBV10-3|TRBJ2-7
TGTGCCATCAGTGAAGCCACCGACTCCTACGAGCAGTACTTC
CAISEATDSYEQYF
>.|.|TRBV30|TRBJ1-3
TGTGCCTCTGATAGGACAGCCGGGCGAAACACCATATATTTT
CASDRTAGRNTIYF
>.|TRBD2|TRBV2|TRBJ2-7
TGTGCCAGCAGGCCTGGGACTAGCGGGCCAAAGAGATTCGAGCAGTACTTC
CASRPGTSGPKRFEQYF
>few|.|TRBV28|TRBJ2-5
TGTGCCAGCAGTTTTGGACAGCGGCAATTTGAGACCCAGTACTTC
CASSFGQRQFETQYF
>.|.|TRBV5-5|TRBJ1-5
TGTGCCAGCAGCTTGGCAGGGCCGAATCAGCCCCAGCATTTT
CASSLAGPNQPQHF
>few|TRBD2|TRBV7-7|TRBJ2-3
TGTGCCAGCAGTCGAGGGACTAGCGGGAGCGCAGATACGCAGTATTTT
CASSRGTSGSADTQYF
>few|TRBD2|TRBV20-1|TRBJ2-1
TGCAGTGCCAATAGCGGGGCTGAGCAGTTCTTC
CSANSGAEQFF
>.|TRBD1|TRBV7-3|TRBJ2-7
TGTGCCAGCAGCTCCCTGACAGGGGGTGAGCAGTACTTC
CASSSLTGGEQYF
>.|TRBD1|TRBV6-1|TRBJ2-1
TGTGCCAGCATCTCACAGGGGTGGGACAATGAGCAGTTCTTC
CASISQGWDNEQFF
>.|.|TRBV19|TRBJ2-1
TGTGCCAGTAGTATAGCCACACTCCTCAATGAGCAGTTCTTC
CASSIATLLNEQFF
>.|.|TRBV5-5|TRBJ1-3
TGTGCCAGCAACCGACAGGCCAACGACAGGAACACCATATATTTT
CASNRQANDRNTIYF
>.|.|TRBV7-2|TRBJ2-3
TGTGCCAGCAGCGCAGACGCTTTCGGGGGAAGCACAGATACGCAGTATTTT
CASSADAFGGSTDTQYF
>few|.|TRBV10-3|TRBJ2-1
TGTGCCTCCTACCGAGGGAGCGGAGACAATGAGCAGTTCTTC
CASYRGSGDNEQFF
>.|.|TRBV5-1|TRBJ1-1
TGCGCCAGCAGCTTGGACAGGCCTAACACTGAAGCTTTCTTT
CASSLDRPNTEAFF
>few|.|TRBV7-9|TRBJ2-7
TGTGCCAGCAGCTCGGGTCCCCCCGGACAGCAGTACTTC
CASSSGPPGQQYF
>.|.|TRBV27|TRBJ2-2
TGTGCCAGCAGTTTATGGGGATCCGGGGAGCTGTTTTTT
CASSLWGSGELFF
>.|.|TRBV6-5|TRBJ2-5
TGTGCCAGCAGTACGATGAGCCGAGAGACCCAGTACTTC
CASSTMSRETQYF
>.|.|TRBV27|TRBJ1-1
TGTGCCAGCAGTTATCGTCGTCAGGGAAGCGGGCTCACTGAAGCTTTCTTT
CASSYRRQGSGLTEAFF
>.|TRBD1|TRBV6-1|TRBJ2-3
TGTGCCAGCAATTACAGGGGAACAGATACGCAGTATTTT
CASNYRGTDTQYF
>.|.|TRBV15|TRBJ2-2
TGTGCCACCATAGTTGGGGGGAAGAACGGGGAGCTGTTTTTT
CATIVGGKNGELFF
>.|.|TRBV5-1|TRBJ2-6
TGCGCCAGCAGCTCAGGTAACTCTGGGGCCAACGTCCTGACTTTC
CASSSGNSGANVLTF